The 20 T cell receptor beta chains reported below all come from one sample, sequenced in a study of T cell responses to AZD1222 COVID-19 vaccine. Data came from immunoSEQ multiplex PCR; TCRdb stores just in-frame clones and leaves some out. The sample includes about 160,000 clones, 80% to 90% seen only once; the top ten take roughly 6.9%. Here the sequenced sample was peripheral blood, taken on day 0 of AZD1222 vaccination. The receptors derive from an adult in good health.

This clone has only one observation. The chain uses TRBV30 and TRBJ1-2; 9 bases map to TRBD1. The CDR3 has 15 residues. V lost 7 bases to trimming and J lost 6 bases; unmatched junction nucleotides: 15. Germline-derived CDR1 and CDR2 are GTSNPN and SVGIG (reference sequence). In DNA form, the CDR3 reads TGTGCCTACGCCCCCGGGGACAGGGTTTATAATGGCTACACCTTC. Protein sequence: CAYAPGDRVYNGYTF.

The rearrangement joins TRBV25-1 to TRBJ2-2; unclear D gene. Germline V lookup: CDR1 MGHDK, CDR2 SYGVNS. Trimming removed 1 base at V and 4 bases at J, with 16 bases between. The CDR3 is 17 amino acids. The CDR3 protein is CASSEWIAGKSTGELFF. The CDR3 coding sequence is TGTGCCAGCAGTGAATGGATTGCTGGGAAATCCACCGGGGAGCTGTTTTTT.

CDR3 region: CASSPGGLAGARIQYF. The DNA of the CDR3 is TGTGCCAGCAGCCCGGGGGGGCTAGCGGGGGCGCGGATTCAGTACTTC. The chain couples TRBV5-6 to TRBJ2-4; 10 bases agree with TRBD2. This CDR3 is 16 amino acids long. With V trimmed by 4 bases and J by 10 bases, 14 bases remained unmatched. Germline CDR1 and CDR2: SGHDT and YYEEEE. Drawing the rest from reference TRBV5-6 and TRBJ2-4, the complete variable domain is DAGVTQSPTHLIKTRGQQVTLRCSPKSGHDTVSWYQQALGQGPQFIFQYYEEEERQRGNFPDRFSGHQFPNYSSELNVNALLLGDSALYLCASSPGGLAGARIQYFGAGTRLSVL.

This chain joins TRBV6-2 or TRBV6-3 and TRBJ2-5; possibly TRBD2 for D (5 bases). V was trimmed by 2 bases and J by 7 bases, leaving 17 bases between them. The V gene's germline CDR1 is MNHEY and CDR2 SVGEGT. This CDR3 is 15 amino acids long. In DNA, the CDR3 is TGTGCCAGCAGTTACCCGGACGAGGGTGGAGGGACCCAGTACTTC. It specifies CASSYPDEGGGTQYF.

The chain is built from TRBV7-9 and TRBJ1-4, with 8 nucleotides matching TRBD1. The CDR3 loop spans 15 amino acids. Germline V gene data show CDR1 as SEHNR and CDR2 as FQNEAQ (reference sequence). With 5 bases clipped from V and 4 bases from J, the junction kept 6 bases outside the gene matches. As DNA, the CDR3 is TGTGCCAGCAGCCGACCGACAGGGGATAATGAAAAACTGTTTTTT. It yields the protein CASSRPTGDNEKLFF.

This clone was observed once. V and J are TRBV5-4 and TRBJ2-1; tentative D call: TRBD2 (6 bases). Trimming removed 4 bases at V and 10 bases at J, with 15 bases between. CDR3 length equals 13 residues. Germline V CDR1 and CDR2: SGHNT, YYREEE (reference sequence). Here the CDR3 reads CASSRGEAGEQFF. The CDR3 nucleotides are TGTGCCAGCAGCCGGGGAGAGGCGGGAGAGCAGTTCTTC.

The CDR3 region has the DNA TGTGCCAGCAGTAACCAGGGGGCGCATATGAACACCATATATTTT. Encoded protein: CASSNQGAHMNTIYF. The V gene is TRBV7-9, the J gene TRBJ1-3; 8 bases fit TRBD1. The germline CDR1 and CDR2 sequences are SEHNR and FQNEAQ (reference sequence). This CDR3 region has 15 residues. The junction had 11 bases not matched to a gene; V was cut back by 6 bases and J by 7 bases.

This clone was picked up one time. The CDR3 loop is CASRNRDEQFF. The CDR3 bases are TGTGCCAGCAGAAATCGGGATGAGCAGTTCTTC. This chain links TRBV6-5 with TRBJ2-1; no firm D call. CDR1 MNHEY and CDR2 SVGAGI come from the germline V gene. This CDR3 contains 11 residues. The ends were cut back, 6 bases at V and 8 bases at J, with 8 bases in the middle.

This chain uses TRBV6-5 with TRBJ1-2; D may be TRBD1 (5 bases). The V end was cut by 0 bases, the J end by 8 bases, with 13 bases between. The germline gives CDR1 MNHEY, CDR2 SVGAGI. The CDR3 is made up of 14 amino acids. For the CDR3, the DNA is TGTGCCAGCAGTTACTCGAGACGGGGGAGGGGCTACACCTTC. Protein sequence: CASSYSRRGRGYTF.

The V call is TRBV10-2, the J call TRBJ1-2; D is uncertain. The length of the CDR3 is 14 residues. CDR1 WSHSY and CDR2 SAAADI come from the germline V gene. Deletions cut 2 bases from V and 7 bases from J, with 14 bases between. This chain's CDR3 is CASSEGPYLGGYTF. DNA for the CDR3: TGCGCCAGCAGTGAGGGCCCTTACTTGGGTGGCTACACCTTC.

The rearrangement joins TRBV7-9 to TRBJ1-5; 8 nucleotides agree with TRBD1. With 9 bases clipped from V and 2 bases from J, the junction kept 6 bases outside the gene matches. This CDR3 contains 14 residues. Germline V gene data show CDR1 as SEHNR and CDR2 as FQNEAQ (reference sequence). The CDR3 reads CASATGAGNQPQHF. In DNA, the CDR3 is TGTGCCAGTGCGACAGGGGCGGGCAATCAGCCCCAGCATTTT.

This clone showed up just a few times. The rearrangement uses TRBV10-3 and TRBJ1-2; 9 bases line up with TRBD1. Trimming at V came to 4 bases and at J to 7 bases, leaving 4 bases not matched to a gene. CDR1 is ENHRY and CDR2 is SYGVKD in the germline V gene. This CDR3 spans 13 amino acids. The CDR3 DNA reads TGTGCCATCAGTGGGGACAGGGTTAGTGGCTACACCTTC. Translated: CAISGDRVSGYTF.

This clone was picked up one time. The CDR3 DNA sequence: TGTGCCAGCAGCTCCGGGACAGGGGGCGACTATGGCTACACCTTC. Translated: CASSSGTGGDYGYTF. This chain links TRBV5-6 with TRBJ1-2; TRBD1 matches at 12 bases. Germline CDR1 SGHDT, CDR2 YYEEEE. V lost 3 bases to trimming and J lost 3 bases; unmatched junction nucleotides: 3. This CDR3 contains 15 residues.

V gene TRBV6-5 combines with J gene TRBJ2-7; TRBD2 is a possible D gene (5 bases). This CDR3 comprises 16 residues. Trimming stripped 0 bases from V and 0 bases from J, with 12 bases between. CDR1 and CDR2 from the germline V gene are MNHEY and SVGAGI. The DNA for the CDR3 is TGTGCCAGCAGTTACTCCGGGGTCCCCCCCTCCTACGAGCAGTACTTC. Protein sequence: CASSYSGVPPSYEQYF.

The J gene is TRBJ2-7, the V gene TRBV18; 7 nucleotides agree with TRBD1. Germline loops: CDR1 KGHSH, CDR2 LQKENI. Trimming took 0 bases from V and 2 from J; bases not matched to a gene: 16. This CDR3 comprises 19 residues. CDR3 sequence reads: CASSPPQSGDSGDTYEQYF. In DNA form, the CDR3 reads TGTGCCAGCTCACCACCTCAGTCAGGGGACAGCGGAGATACCTACGAGCAGTACTTC.

The chain employs TRBV13 and TRBJ2-5, with 9 positions matching TRBD1. With 3 bases clipped from V and 5 bases from J, the junction kept 4 bases outside the gene matches. Germline values: CDR1 PRHDT, CDR2 FYEKMQ (reference sequence). The CDR3 is made up of 14 amino acids. The CDR3 loop is CASSLVGTGETQYF. CDR3 DNA: TGTGCCAGCAGCTTGGTGGGGACAGGGGAGACCCAGTACTTC.

Here the CDR3 DNA reads TGTGCCAGTAGTATTTCCGACGACAGAGATGATGGCTACACCTTC. Protein: CASSISDDRDDGYTF. The J gene is TRBJ1-2, the V gene TRBV19, with a tentative D call TRBD1 (5 bases). Trimming left V 3 bases short and J 6 bases short, with 17 bases between. CDR1 and CDR2 (germline): LNHDA, SQIVND (reference sequence). The CDR3 is 15 residues long. Full variable domain (rest looked up from reference TRBV19 and TRBJ1-2): DGGITQSPKYLFRKEGQNVTLSCEQNLNHDAMYWYRQDPGQGLRLIYYSQIVNDFQKGDIAEGYSVSREKKESFPLTVTSAQKNPTAFYLCASSISDDRDDGYTFGSGTRLTVV.

The chain employs TRBV9 and TRBJ2-6, with D tentatively TRBD1 (6 bases). CDR1 and CDR2 from the germline V gene are SGDLS and YYNGEE. Trimming took 3 bases from V and 0 from J, leaving 10 bases between them. This CDR3 comprises 16 residues. CDR3 residues: CASSAGHSSGANVLTF. The CDR3 bases are TGTGCCAGCAGCGCGGGACATAGCTCTGGGGCCAACGTCCTGACTTTC.

J is TRBJ1-2 and V is TRBV6-1; D is perhaps TRBD1 (5 bases). Between the trimmed V and J ends, which lost 1 base and 4 bases, there was a span of 13 bases. CDR1 and CDR2 from the germline V gene are MNHNS and SASEGT. The CDR3 sequence is 15 residues long. The CDR3 nucleotides read TGTGCCAGCAGTGAAGGTTATTTAGGGGCCTATGGCTACACCTTC. Its translation is CASSEGYLGAYGYTF.

The chain joins TRBV3-1 (or the pseudogene TRBV3-2) to TRBJ2-3; D may correspond to TRBD1 or TRBD2 (6 bases each). The CDR3 runs to 13 residues. Per germline, CDR1 LGHDT and CDR2 YNNKEL (reference sequence). V was pared by 8 bases and J by 6 bases, with 15 bases between. The CDR3 reads CASGGRRIDTQYF. The CDR3 nucleotides read TGTGCCAGCGGGGGGCGGAGAATCGATACGCAGTATTTT.